Here is one T cell receptor (beta chain) with its context. Its cognate antigen is unknown. With 6 bases clipped from V and 5 bases from J, the junction kept 6 bases outside the gene matches. The CDR3 has 14 residues. Germline lookup yields CDR1 MDHEN and CDR2 SYDVKM. The data were taken from a study of cytomegalovirus exposure and HLA in healthy donors. Whole-study results and caveats: Both high specificity and high sensitivity reportedly marked the classifier's diagnosis of cytomegalovirus status.

The PCR made use of 60 Vbeta and 13 Jbeta primers. Per the original data handling: As a later analysis found, there were 80 million or so unique TCR beta chains, of which roughly 11 million were shared. Clones were sequenced by immunoSEQ multiplex PCR, and TCRdb holds only the in-frame ones, with some missing. V, J and clone size are those of that table, while D and trimming were read from the DNA. The sample records under 150,000 clones, 65% to 80% being singletons. This TCR derives from a woman between 35 and 50 years old in good health and CMV-seronegative. The source material was PBMCs. The chain recombines TRBV28 with TRBJ2-5; 10 bases match TRBD2. In DNA, the CDR3 is TGTGCCAGCAGGATAGCGGGAGGCGGGGAGACCCAGTACTTC. Its translation is CASRIAGGGETQYF. The full variable domain, its missing parts supplied by reference TRBV28 and TRBJ2-5, is DVKVTQSSRYLVKRTGEKVFLECVQDMDHENMFWYRQDPGLGLRLIYFSYDVKMKEKGDIPEGYSVSREKKERFSLILESASTNQTSMYLCASRIAGGGETQYFGPGTRLLVL.